This TCR beta chain stems from a study of CD8+CD57+ T cells in acquired aplastic anemia. Germline loops: CDR1 MGHRA, CDR2 YSYEKL. V was trimmed by 3 bases and J by 4 bases, leaving 10 bases between them. The CDR3 sequence is 13 residues long. Genomic DNA templated the TCR beta VDJ and CDR3 profiling. TCRdb reprocessed the reads via MiXCR and lists one record per CDR3 protein. The table records 30,000 to 40,000 distinct CDR3 sequences, around 80% of them present only once. Sequencing input: sorted CD4+, CD8+, or CD8+CD57+ T cells (not recorded which) from PBMCs. This TCR was recovered from a human donor in good health, serving as a control. J is TRBJ2-7 and V is TRBV4-1; no clear D. The DNA of the CDR3 is TGCGCCAGCAGCCATAATTGGAAGTACGAGCAGTACTTC. Protein product: CASSHNWKYEQYF.